The 22 T cell receptor beta chains presented below share a single source sample, sequenced in a study of T cells in Graves' hyperthyroidism and ophthalmopathy. It was RNA transcripts that yielded the amplified TCR beta CDR3 regions. The HTBI primer set served for first-round RT-PCR of the TCR CDR3. Each CDR3 protein is one row after TCRdb ran MiXCR on the multiplex PCR reads. The sample comprises a few hundred thousand distinct CDR3 sequences, approximately 15% of which are singletons, and about 3.5% rests with the top ten. Sequencing was done on a sample of blood. The receptors were gathered from a woman aged 40 to 50 with Graves' ophthalmopathy.

The rearrangement links TRBV20-1 to TRBJ2-1; 8 bases are a match to TRBD2. After removal of 3 bases from V and 10 bases from J, the junction contained 20 bases not matched to a gene. The CDR3 spans 17 residues. Germline CDR1 DFQATT, CDR2 SNEGSKA (reference sequence). This chain's CDR3 is CSASGQTPGLGSYEQFF. DNA of the CDR3: TGCAGTGCTAGTGGACAGACCCCGGGACTAGGGAGCTACGAGCAGTTCTTC.

This clonotype was recorded many times. The chain recombines TRBV3-1 with TRBJ2-3; D gene unclear. The ends were cut back, 4 bases at V and 0 bases at J, with 5 bases in the middle. This CDR3 is 13 amino acids long. Germline CDR1 and CDR2: LGHDT and YNNKEL (reference sequence). CDR3 amino acids: CASSRASTDTQYF. In nucleotides, the CDR3 is TGTGCCAGCAGCCGGGCTAGCACAGATACGCAGTATTTT.

This clonotype was detected ten times or more. The rearrangement links TRBV11-2 to TRBJ2-1; no clear D gene. The CDR3 has 12 amino acids. The V end lost 4 bases, the J end lost 15 bases, and 16 bases lay between the germline ends. CDR1 and CDR2 from the germline V gene are SGHAT and FQNNGV. In DNA form, the CDR3 reads TGTGCCAGCAGCTGGAATGGCCTTTCTGGGTTCTTC. This translates into CASSWNGLSGFF.

The CDR3 DNA reads as TGTGCCAGCAGTATAAGCGGGAGTTGGGGGCAGTACTTC. Translation: CASSISGSWGQYF. The V gene is TRBV13, the J gene TRBJ2-7; TRBD2 aligns across 8 bases. This CDR3 contains 13 residues. V shed 6 bases and J 9 bases; nucleotides not matched to a gene: 10. Germline V gene sequence: CDR1 PRHDT, CDR2 FYEKMQ (reference sequence).

The V and J genes are TRBV7-9 and TRBJ1-2; 9 bases line up with TRBD1. CDR3 length equals 15 residues. Germline-derived CDR1 and CDR2 are SEHNR and FQNEAQ (reference sequence). The V gene end was trimmed by 7 bases and the J gene end by 3 bases; junction bases not matched to a gene: 9. This CDR3 reads CASISGDRDDYGYTF. The DNA for the CDR3 is TGTGCCAGCATTTCGGGGGACAGGGACGACTATGGCTACACCTTC.

This clonotype was detected a few times. This rearrangement joins TRBV10-2 to TRBJ2-1, with 8 positions matching TRBD2. V shed 6 bases and J 9 bases; nucleotides not matched to a gene: 10. This CDR3 contains 14 residues. CDR1 is WSHSY and CDR2 is SAAADI in the germline V gene. The CDR3 spells CASRLAVGRGEQFF. CDR3 bases: TGCGCCAGCAGACTAGCGGTCGGAAGGGGTGAGCAGTTCTTC.

The chain is built from TRBV5-1 and TRBJ2-2, with D possibly matching TRBD1 (8 bases). Germline V gives CDR1 SGHRS, CDR2 YFSETQ. Trimming pared 4 bases from V and 5 bases from J, leaving 15 bases between. This CDR3 has 15 residues. CDR3 loop: CASSKDREGTGELFF. Written as DNA, the CDR3 is TGCGCCAGCAGCAAGGACAGGGAGGGGACCGGGGAGCTGTTTTTT.

This clonotype was detected ten times or more. The rearrangement joins TRBV28 to TRBJ2-7, with TRBD1 identical over 10 bases. CDR1 MDHEN and CDR2 SYDVKM come from the germline V gene. J lost 3 bases, V lost 6 bases, and 8 bases had no gene match. The CDR3 consists of 15 residues. The CDR3 reads CASRATGTGVYEQYF. DNA of the CDR3: TGTGCCAGCAGGGCTACCGGGACAGGGGTCTACGAGCAGTACTTC.

This clonotype showed up many times. The chain uses TRBV12-3 or TRBV12-4 and TRBJ1-5; TRBD1 matches at 10 bases. The CDR3 length is 14 residues. Trimming removed 5 bases from V and 4 bases from J; junction bases left unmatched: 2. Written as DNA, the CDR3 is TGTGCCAGCAGTGCGGGACAGGGGAATCAGCCCCAGCATTTT. It encodes CASSAGQGNQPQHF.

This clonotype was seen many times. This chain uses TRBV11-2 with TRBJ1-6; no firm D call. Trimming shortened V by 4 bases and J by 6 bases, and 10 bases separated the two germline ends. This CDR3 region has 14 residues. Germline V lookup: CDR1 SGHAT, CDR2 FQNNGV. The CDR3 reads CASSSWTSNSPLHF. DNA for the CDR3: TGTGCCAGCAGCTCATGGACCTCTAATTCACCCCTCCACTTT.

In this sample, this clonotype turned up many times. The chain couples TRBV18 to TRBJ1-2; 9 nucleotides match TRBD1. J was trimmed by 8 bases and V by 6 bases; bases with no gene match: 10. Per the germline V gene, CDR1 is KGHSH and CDR2 is LQKENI. CDR3 length: 14 amino acids. CDR3 residues: CASSLDRGLRGYTF. CDR3 DNA sequence: TGTGCCAGCTCCCTGGACAGGGGACTACGGGGCTACACCTTC.

The chain has TRBV12-3 or TRBV12-4 and TRBJ2-5; D is undetermined. CDR3 length equals 15 residues. Trimming left V 3 bases short and J 2 bases short, with 13 bases between. The CDR3 bases are TGTGCCAGCAGTTTTATGACTGGAGTACAAGAGACCCAGTACTTC. Translated, it gives CASSFMTGVQETQYF.

This clonotype has a count of ten or more. V is TRBV2 and J is TRBJ2-3, with D possibly TRBD1 on 5 matching bases. Germline V gives CDR1 SNHLY, CDR2 FYNNEI. The CDR3 totals 13 residues. V lost 4 bases to trimming and J lost 2 bases, with 7 bases between them. The CDR3 coding sequence is TGTGCCAGCAGTGGACAGACCACAGATACGCAGTATTTT. This codes for CASSGQTTDTQYF.

This clonotype was seen many times. V and J are TRBV2 and TRBJ2-1; 10 positions agree with TRBD2. Germline-derived CDR1 and CDR2 are SNHLY and FYNNEI. CDR3 length equals 16 residues. J gave up 2 bases and V 3 bases, and 4 bases lay outside the gene matches. The CDR3 sequence is CASSETSGWTYNEQFF. The CDR3 DNA reads TGTGCCAGCAGTGAGACTAGCGGGTGGACCTACAATGAGCAGTTCTTC.

A few counts support this clonotype. V is TRBV12-3 or TRBV12-4 and J is TRBJ1-4; 9 nucleotides match TRBD1. The J segment lost 7 bases and the V segment lost 2 bases, leaving 8 bases of the junction unmatched. CDR3 length: 16 amino acids. CDR3 protein: CASSLRTGVLGEKLFF. CDR3 nucleotides: TGTGCCAGCAGTTTAAGGACAGGGGTCTTAGGTGAAAAACTGTTTTTT.

The chain joins TRBV10-2 to TRBJ2-7; 10 bases map to TRBD1. The CDR3 is 14 amino acids. CDR1 is WSHSY, CDR2 SAAADI, per germline. V trimming: 3 bases; J trimming: 5 bases; junction bases outside the gene matches: 4. CDR3 protein: CASSDPGQGHEQYF. The CDR3 DNA follows: TGCGCCAGCAGTGACCCGGGACAGGGGCACGAGCAGTACTTC.

This clonotype was observed a few times. The J gene is TRBJ2-5, the V gene TRBV29-1, with TRBD1 identical over 10 bases. This CDR3 is 16 amino acids long. J was trimmed by 2 bases and V by 8 bases; bases with no gene match: 14. CDR1 SQVTM and CDR2 ANQGSEA come from the germline V gene. The CDR3 DNA reads TGCAGCACAATGGCTGGACAGGGGGTCCCTCAAGAGACCCAGTACTTC. Residues: CSTMAGQGVPQETQYF.

This clonotype appeared once. The chain recombines TRBV6-4 with TRBJ1-4; possibly TRBD1 for D (5 bases). The germline V and J ends were trimmed by 3 bases and 8 bases, with 13 bases remaining between them. The CDR3 runs to 14 residues. Germline V gene lookup returns CDR1 MRHNA and CDR2 SNTAGT. In nucleotides, the CDR3 is TGTGCCAGCAGTGAGGGGGGAGTGAAAGAAAAACTGTTTTTT. Translating it yields CASSEGGVKEKLFF.

This clonotype was detected a few times. The V gene is TRBV9, the J gene TRBJ1-1, with a weak D call TRBD1 (6 bases). The V end lost 3 bases, the J end lost 8 bases, and 8 bases lay between the germline ends. This CDR3 spans 11 amino acids. The germline gives CDR1 SGDLS, CDR2 YYNGEE. For the CDR3, the DNA is TGTGCCAGCAGCGAGGGGGGGGAAGCTTTCTTT. As protein: CASSEGGEAFF.

The chain carries TRBV6-6 and TRBJ2-5, with 7 bases fitting TRBD1. The germline V gene has CDR1 MNHNY and CDR2 SVGAGI (reference sequence). Trimming took 2 bases from V and 2 from J; bases not matched to a gene: 11. The CDR3 extends over 17 amino acids. The CDR3 loop is CASSYHSDRTGQETQYF. The CDR3 DNA reads TGTGCCAGCAGTTACCATTCCGACAGGACAGGACAAGAGACCCAGTACTTC.

This clonotype appeared many times. V is TRBV29-1 and J is TRBJ1-1; perhaps TRBD1 as D (6 bases). Per the germline V gene, CDR1 is SQVTM and CDR2 is ANQGSEA. The CDR3 consists of 13 residues. V lost 5 bases to trimming and J lost 1 base, with 11 bases between them. The CDR3 sequence is CSVTDRWNTEAFF. The CDR3 nucleotides are TGCAGCGTTACGGACAGATGGAACACTGAAGCTTTCTTT.

This clonotype has only a few counts. The chain has TRBV11-2 and TRBJ2-1; 10 nucleotides line up with TRBD1. V shed 4 bases and J 8 bases; nucleotides not matched to a gene: 17. Germline V gives CDR1 SGHAT, CDR2 FQNNGV. This CDR3 region has 18 residues. CDR3 sequence: CASSWWGRQGAGFYEQFF. The CDR3, as DNA: TGTGCCAGCAGCTGGTGGGGACGACAGGGGGCGGGTTTCTATGAGCAGTTCTTC.